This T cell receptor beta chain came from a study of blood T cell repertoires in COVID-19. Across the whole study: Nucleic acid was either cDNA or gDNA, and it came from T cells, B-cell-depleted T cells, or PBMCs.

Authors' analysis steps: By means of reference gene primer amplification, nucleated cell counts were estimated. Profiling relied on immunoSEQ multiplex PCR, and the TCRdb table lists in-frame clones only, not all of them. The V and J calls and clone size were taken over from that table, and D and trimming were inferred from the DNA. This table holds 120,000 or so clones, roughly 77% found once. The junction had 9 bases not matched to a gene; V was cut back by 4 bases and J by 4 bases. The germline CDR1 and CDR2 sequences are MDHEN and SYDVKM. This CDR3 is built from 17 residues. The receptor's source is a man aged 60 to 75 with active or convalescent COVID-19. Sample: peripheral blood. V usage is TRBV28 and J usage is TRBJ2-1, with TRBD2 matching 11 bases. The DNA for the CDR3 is TGTGCCAGCAGTTCGTTTCTAGCGGGAGGATGGTACAATGAGCAGTTCTTC. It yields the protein CASSSFLAGGWYNEQFF.